This T cell receptor beta chain appears in the sequencing data of a study of blood T cells in healthy people across ages (dated by TCRdb to 2014 to 2015). About the full investigation: In model experiments, template switching captured roughly one uniquely barcoded TCR beta cDNA molecule for every two T cells. To avoid experimental bias, donors of different ages were randomly spread across the sequencing lanes. Four age groups were formed from the donors: young (average roughly 15 years), middle-aged (around 37), aged (about 62) and long-lived (roughly 81). To track age-related changes in TCR beta repertoire diversity, the study relied on deep sequencing normalized with unique cDNA molecular identifiers. Two additional independent replicas of 1 million unique cDNA reads from the same blood draw were analyzed for two donors (one aged 18 to 29 and one aged 80 or older). Points the paper makes about the study in general: As age increased, observed TCR beta diversity per million T cells dropped in a roughly linear way, and a significant reduction was already evident by age 40. Compared with the aged group, the long-lived group had more naive CD4+ T cells, fewer expanded clones and increased TCR diversity, suggesting age selection. Because profiling used bulk unsorted PBMCs, naive and antigen-experienced compartments could not be compared conclusively. Estimates of total diversity based on one million sequenced T cells were regarded as lower bounds and as underestimates. The CMV infection status of donors was not known, potentially confounding age-related changes in expanded clonotypes. Observed TCR beta diversity correlated strongly with the percentage of naive T cells measured by flow cytometry.

This clonotype was picked up a small number of times. The target of this receptor is not known. No base qualities exist here, and no much larger clone lies one base off it. In the germline V gene, CDR1 corresponds to SQVTM and CDR2 to ANQGSEA. The CDR3, from cysteine to phenylalanine, totals 12 residues. Only the CDR3 DNA stays, 36 bases, in frame from base 1. A distance of 12 bases separates the germline ends of V and J, which lose 5 bases and 5 bases respectively. Receptors were amplified or captured by 5' RACE. The instrument given in TCRdb is Illumina HiSeq 2500. A second roughly 6 to 12 cycle PCR used a sample-barcoded 5' primer and a J-beta primer mix. A template-switch 5' adaptor carrying 12 random nucleotides introduced a unique molecular identifier onto each TCR beta cDNA molecule. Each sample yielded at least 2.5 million CDR3-containing paired-end reads. All of the RNA was converted into first-strand cDNA using the Mint cDNA synthesis kit, with a TRBC-specific oligonucleotide serving as the primer. After uracil-DNA glycosylase treatment, a first 18-cycle PCR used universal primers M1SS and BC2_uni_R on all cDNA. On the study's bioinformatics: For normalization, 1 million high-quality reads were randomly selected from each sample, with every read carrying a distinct molecular identifier. Instead of being binned into consensus sequences, reads that shared molecular identifiers were thrown out. MiTCR, set to a Q25 quality threshold and the strictest error-elimination algorithm, was used for CDR3 identification, clonotype clustering and error correction. A nonparametric unseen species model with Euler transformation was used to estimate a lower bound on total TCR beta diversity. TCRdb cleaned the public reads at Q25 with fastp, built clones with MiXCR and kept in-frame beta chains. CDR3 protein duplicates are merged, each entry listing the most common genes and DNA. TCRdb, rather than the study authors, made the V and J calls. The sample has around 1.1 million distinct CDR3 sequences on record, around two fifths of them singletons. The ten largest account for less than 15% of the sample.

The approximately 40 donors, aged about 6 to 100 years, were systemically healthy Caucasian individuals from Russia. Each donor gave about 10 milliliters of peripheral blood, drawn into EDTA-treated Vacutainer tubes. Ficoll-Paque density-gradient centrifugation was used to isolate PBMCs, with at least 6 million obtained per sample. Total RNA was extracted from PBMCs with Trizol reagent, with at least 5.5 micrograms obtained per sample. For every donor, flow cytometry on a PBMC aliquot measured the percentage of naive CD45RAhigh/CD27high T cells. This TCR came from a man between 18 and 29 years old in good health. Sequencing was done on a sample of blood. This chain joins TRBV29-1 to TRBJ2-5; a tentative D call is TRBD1 (5 bases match). The DNA sequence reads TGCAGCGTTTGGGCAGGGCAGGAGACCCAGTACTTC. The encoded protein is CSVWAGQETQYF.